The following is a T cell receptor (beta chain) sequence with its context. This specimen comes from a study of siplizumab effects on memory and regulatory T cells. The germline V gene has CDR1 MGHRA and CDR2 YSYEKL. V was cut by 6 bases and J by 5 bases, with 19 bases left in between. The CDR3 sequence is 15 residues long. TCRdb's table, derived via immunoSEQ multiplex PCR, lists solely in-frame clones and lacks some. Of 94,000 or so clones listed, 80% to 95% are singletons. Sequencing used CD8+ T cells sorted from blood. The sequence came from a human donor in good health. The gene calls are TRBV4-1 and TRBJ1-1, with a possible D match to TRBD1 (6 bases). DNA for the CDR3: TGCGCCAGCAGACACCAACAGGGTGGTATTACTGAAGCTTTCTTT. This codes for CASRHQQGGITEAFF.